The sequence of this TCR beta chain was determined in a study of blood T cells in healthy people across ages. Study findings and constraints: Naive T cell percentage showed a strong correlation with TCR beta diversity.

Concerning this clonotype itself: Its antigen is as yet unknown.

The authors ran a second PCR of about 6 to 12 cycles using a sample-barcoded 5' primer and a J-beta primer mix. Sequencing recovered at least 3 million CDR3-containing paired-end reads from each sample. Each CDR3 protein is one row after TCRdb ran MiXCR on the 5' RACE reads. Of hundreds of thousands of distinct CDR3 sequences in the sample, about 30% were seen once. The sample providers were healthy Caucasian people from Russia, aged about 6 to 90. Each individual donor underwent a draw of roughly 10 milliliters of peripheral blood. The sample consisted of blood. The clonotype originates from a woman of 80 years or more in good health.

The CDR3 DNA sequence: TGTGCCTGGAGCGCCGGGACCCGTAAGGAGCCCCAGCATTTT. Encoded protein: CAWSAGTRKEPQHF. The rearrangement links TRBV30 to TRBJ1-5, with D possibly TRBD1 on 5 matching bases. The CDR3 runs to 14 residues. V was pared by 3 bases and J by 8 bases, with 17 bases between. CDR1 is GTSNPN, CDR2 SVGIG, per germline (reference sequence).